A single sample is the source of the 27 T cell receptor beta chains below, sequenced in a study of CD8+ T cells in alopecia areata. It was cDNA, reverse transcribed from extracted RNA, that served as the sequencing template. Here immunoSEQ multiplex PCR was the method, and the copy in TCRdb shows in-frame clones only, minus some. The profile shows roughly 200,000 clones, approximately 62% of them singletons. Material: CD4+ T cells sorted from blood, obtained at week 0. These receptors were taken from a human donor with alopecia areata.

The chain links TRBV2 to TRBJ1-2; a possible D gene is TRBD1 (5 bases). The V end was cut by 6 bases, the J end by 1 base, with 9 bases between. There are 13 residues in the CDR3. Germline CDR1 SNHLY, CDR2 FYNNEI. The CDR3 here is CASRGQINYGYTF. In nucleotides, the CDR3 is TGTGCCAGCAGGGGGCAGATTAACTATGGCTACACCTTC. Looking up the rest from reference TRBV2 and TRBJ1-2 gives the full variable domain: EPEVTQTPSHQVTQMGQEVILRCVPISNHLYFYWYRQILGQKVEFLVSFYNNEISEKSEIFDDQFSVERPDGSNFTLKIRSTKLEDSAMYFCASRGQINYGYTFGSGTRLTVV.

As regards this clone: One junction end does not reproduce the germline sequence, and a read error may be involved. The chain combines TRBV9 with TRBJ2-3, with TRBD1 matching 8 bases. CDR3 size: 11 residues. CDR1 and CDR2 (germline): SGDLS, YYNGEE. The CDR3 sequence: CTSSDRGTQYF. The CDR3 nucleotides are TGTACCAGCAGCGACAGGGGTACGCAGTATTTT.

This clone has only a few counts. The chain combines TRBV6-6 with TRBJ1-2; TRBD1 is a possible D gene (6 bases). Germline CDR1 reads MNHNY; CDR2 reads SVGAGI (reference sequence). V dropped 5 bases and J dropped 10 bases, with 17 bases sitting between them. This CDR3 spans 13 amino acids. CDR3: CASSVQYREDYTF. DNA for the CDR3: TGTGCCAGCAGTGTACAATACAGGGAGGACTACACCTTC.

V usage is TRBV30 and J usage is TRBJ2-1; 7 bases agree with TRBD1. Germline V gene lookup returns CDR1 GTSNPN and CDR2 SVGIG (reference sequence). This CDR3 comprises 11 residues. Losses at the gene ends were 5 bases for V and 6 bases for J; bases not matched to a gene: 1. The CDR3 coding sequence is TGTGCCTGGGGACAGGCCAATGAGCAGTTCTTC. Amino acid sequence: CAWGQANEQFF.

J is TRBJ1-6 and V is TRBV2; D is possibly TRBD1 (6 bases). The CDR3 has 16 residues. V lost 5 bases and J 1 base, leaving 12 bases between the germline ends. Germline V gene lookup returns CDR1 SNHLY and CDR2 FYNNEI. CDR3 in DNA: TGTGCCAGCAGTATAACCAGGGGATCCTATAATTCACCCCTCCACTTT. It is translated as CASSITRGSYNSPLHF. Full variable domain (rest looked up from reference TRBV2 and TRBJ1-6): EPEVTQTPSHQVTQMGQEVILRCVPISNHLYFYWYRQILGQKVEFLVSFYNNEISEKSEIFDDQFSVERPDGSNFTLKIRSTKLEDSAMYFCASSITRGSYNSPLHFGNGTRLTVT.

The J gene is TRBJ1-2, the V gene TRBV6-1, with D uncertain. In germline, CDR1 is MNHNS, CDR2 SASEGT. V was pared by 5 bases and J by 2 bases, with 12 bases between. The CDR3 consists of 14 residues. Here the CDR3 reads CASSFQLGNYGYTF. CDR3 DNA: TGTGCCAGCAGTTTCCAGCTAGGGAACTATGGCTACACCTTC.

J is TRBJ2-3 and V is TRBV4-3; 8 positions match TRBD2. V lost 1 base to trimming and J lost 5 bases; unmatched junction nucleotides: 2. Per germline, CDR1 LGHNA and CDR2 YSLEER. The CDR3 spans 14 residues. In DNA form, the CDR3 reads TGCGCCAGCAGCCAAGGGCTAGCGGGAGATACGCAGTATTTT. This codes for CASSQGLAGDTQYF.

CDR3: CASSYGGAVGTDTQYF. In DNA form, the CDR3 reads TGTGCCAGCAGTTACGGCGGGGCGGTGGGCACAGATACGCAGTATTTT. The chain recombines TRBV6-5 with TRBJ2-3; D is possibly TRBD2 (6 bases). Germline V gives CDR1 MNHEY, CDR2 SVGAGI. The CDR3 extends over 16 amino acids. Trimming stripped 2 bases from V and 1 base from J, with 13 bases between.

This clone showed up just a few times. In the same sample, other DNA sequences code for this CDR3. The rearrangement links TRBV29-1 to TRBJ2-1; D perhaps matches TRBD1 (6 bases). Trimming pared 4 bases from V and 3 bases from J, leaving 7 bases between. Germline V lookup: CDR1 SQVTM, CDR2 ANQGSEA. The length of the CDR3 is 12 residues. The CDR3 protein is CSVGDNYNEQFF. The CDR3 nucleotides are TGCAGCGTTGGGGACAACTACAATGAGCAGTTCTTC.

This sequence joins TRBV5-1 and TRBJ2-1; perhaps TRBD1 as D (5 bases). V lost 2 bases and J lost 0, with 9 bases in between. The germline V gene has CDR1 SGHRS and CDR2 YFSETQ. The CDR3 is made up of 15 amino acids. CDR3 protein: CASSFSGLSYNEQFF. CDR3 DNA: TGCGCCAGCAGCTTTTCAGGGCTCTCCTACAATGAGCAGTTCTTC.

This chain connects TRBV6-1 to TRBJ1-4; possible D gene TRBD1, 5 bases. The V gene lost 6 bases and the J gene lost 0 bases, with 11 bases spanning the gap. This CDR3 has 15 amino acids. Germline-derived CDR1 and CDR2 are MNHNS and SASEGT. CDR3 in DNA: TGTGCCAGCAGGAATGGGGCTGCAACTAATGAAAAACTGTTTTTT. Residues: CASRNGAATNEKLFF.

Notes on this clone: Within the sample, other DNA sequences also encode this same CDR3. This chain joins TRBV4-1 and TRBJ1-2, with no clear D. This CDR3 spans 11 amino acids. V lost 1 base, J lost 8 bases, and 5 bases lay in between. In germline, CDR1 is MGHRA, CDR2 YSYEKL. In DNA, the CDR3 is TGCGCCAGCAGCCAAGCAAGCGGCTACACCTTC. This encodes CASSQASGYTF.

The V gene is TRBV29-1, the J gene TRBJ1-1, with D possibly matching TRBD1 (5 bases). From germline, CDR1 is SQVTM and CDR2 ANQGSEA. This CDR3 has 13 residues. The germline V and J ends were trimmed by 7 bases and 6 bases, with 18 bases remaining between them. CDR3: CSAIEGPGAEAFF. The CDR3 DNA reads TGCAGCGCGATCGAGGGGCCGGGAGCTGAAGCTTTCTTT.

This chain joins TRBV27 and TRBJ1-5; TRBD1 is a possible D gene (6 bases). The germline V and J ends were trimmed by 2 bases and 7 bases, with 9 bases remaining between them. The CDR3 sequence is 13 residues long. Germline V gene data show CDR1 as MNHEY and CDR2 as SMNVEV (reference sequence). CDR3 nucleotides: TGTGCCAGCAGTTTAGGGGGGCGCCAGCCCCAGCATTTT. Translated, it gives CASSLGGRQPQHF.

The chain joins TRBV30 to TRBJ1-1; TRBD1 might be the D (5 bases). V was pared by 4 bases and J by 4 bases, with 13 bases between. This CDR3 comprises 13 residues. The germline V gene has CDR1 GTSNPN and CDR2 SVGIG (reference sequence). CDR3 in amino acids: CAWKSPGPTEAFF. CDR3 in DNA: TGTGCCTGGAAGTCCCCAGGGCCCACTGAAGCTTTCTTT.

The V call is TRBV11-3, the J call TRBJ1-1, with D possibly being TRBD1 (5 bases). Looked up from germline, CDR1 is SGHNT and CDR2 is YENEEA. V was pared by 1 base and J by 9 bases, with 12 bases between. The CDR3 has 13 residues. In DNA, the CDR3 is TGTGCCAGCAGCTTAGGGAAGGGGAGTAAAGCTTTCTTT. Amino acids: CASSLGKGSKAFF.

The CDR3 sequence: CASSFSGQGLDYGYTF. The CDR3 region has the DNA TGTGCCAGCAGCTTTTCAGGACAGGGTCTCGACTATGGCTACACCTTC. This chain connects TRBV7-2 to TRBJ1-2; TRBD1 aligns across 8 bases. The V and J ends lost 3 bases and 3 bases, in that order; junction bases with no gene match: 9. The CDR3 spans 16 residues. CDR1 is SGHTA and CDR2 is FQGNSA in the germline V gene.

V is TRBV29-1 and J is TRBJ1-6; D might be TRBD1 (6 bases). Germline CDR1 SQVTM, CDR2 ANQGSEA. This CDR3 is 13 amino acids long. V was pared by 5 bases and J by 5 bases, with 10 bases between. CDR3 loop: CSVQQGNNSPLHF. CDR3 DNA sequence: TGCAGCGTTCAACAGGGAAATAATTCACCCCTCCACTTT.

This clone was recorded a few times. This chain joins TRBV9 and TRBJ1-2; the D gene is possibly TRBD1 (5 bases). Germline V lookup: CDR1 SGDLS, CDR2 YYNGEE. This CDR3 contains 14 residues. The V end lost 2 bases, the J end lost 4 bases, and 12 bases lay between the germline ends. The CDR3: CASSVMGGSYGYTF. The CDR3 DNA reads TGTGCCAGCAGCGTCATGGGGGGATCCTATGGCTACACCTTC. Variable domain in full (rest from reference TRBV9 and TRBJ1-2): DSGVTQTPKHLITATGQRVTLRCSPRSGDLSVYWYQQSLDQGLQFLIQYYNGEERAKGNILERFSAQQFPDLHSELNLSSLELGDSALYFCASSVMGGSYGYTFGSGTRLTVV.

On this clone itself: The sample carries other DNA sequences with the same CDR3. This rearrangement joins TRBV18 to TRBJ2-5; no definite D call. This CDR3 contains 12 residues. Trimming stripped 2 bases from V and 4 bases from J, with 5 bases between. CDR1 KGHSH and CDR2 LQKENI come from the germline V gene. The chain's CDR3 is CASSPGLETQYF. CDR3 bases: TGTGCCAGCTCACCAGGGTTAGAGACCCAGTACTTC.

The chain links TRBV2 to TRBJ2-1; tentatively, D is TRBD2 (6 bases). The ends were cut back, 7 bases at V and 10 bases at J, with 23 bases in the middle. The CDR3 contains 15 residues. CDR1 SNHLY and CDR2 FYNNEI come from the germline V gene. DNA of the CDR3: TGTGCCAGCAAGACGGATCCTAGCGCGATGTCCGAGCAGTTCTTC. It yields the protein CASKTDPSAMSEQFF.

The chain couples TRBV2 to TRBJ2-3; possible D gene TRBD1, 5 bases. CDR1 SNHLY and CDR2 FYNNEI come from the germline V gene. The CDR3 is made up of 12 amino acids. The V end was cut by 6 bases, the J end by 6 bases, with 10 bases between. The CDR3 is CASRTETDTQYF. The CDR3 nucleotides read TGTGCCAGCAGGACAGAAACCGATACGCAGTATTTT.

The rearrangement joins TRBV6-5 to TRBJ2-2; D is ambiguous. V was shortened by 1 base and J by 0 bases, with 6 bases between the two germline ends. Germline V lookup: CDR1 MNHEY, CDR2 SVGAGI. The CDR3 sequence is 15 residues long. The CDR3 sequence: CASSYFTTNTGELFF. DNA of the CDR3: TGTGCCAGCAGTTACTTCACTACGAACACCGGGGAGCTGTTTTTT.

The gene calls are TRBV18 and TRBJ2-5; D is unresolved. V lost 5 bases and J lost 7, with 17 bases in between. The CDR3 has 14 residues. Germline loops: CDR1 KGHSH, CDR2 LQKENI. The CDR3 DNA follows: TGTGCCAGCTCATACGGAGACGGGTTGAGGACCCAGTACTTC. Amino acid sequence: CASSYGDGLRTQYF.

V usage is TRBV29-1 and J usage is TRBJ1-6, with a tentative D call TRBD1 (5 bases). This CDR3 has 13 residues. Germline V gene data show CDR1 as SQVTM and CDR2 as ANQGSEA. V was shortened by 5 bases and J by 6 bases, with 11 bases between the two germline ends. The CDR3 loop is CSVQPGTNSPLHF. The CDR3, as DNA: TGCAGCGTTCAGCCGGGGACTAATTCACCCCTCCACTTT.

The chain has TRBV2 and TRBJ2-7, with 8 bases that match TRBD1. Germline CDR1 and CDR2: SNHLY and FYNNEI. With 6 bases clipped from V and 7 bases from J, the junction kept 5 bases outside the gene matches. This CDR3 has 12 amino acids. The CDR3 loop reads CASRRQGREQYF. CDR3 DNA sequence: TGTGCCAGCAGAAGACAGGGGAGGGAGCAGTACTTC.

The chain has TRBV11-2 and TRBJ2-7; 8 nucleotides align to TRBD1. V shed 3 bases, J shed 2 bases, and the junction held 6 bases outside the gene matches. CDR1 SGHAT and CDR2 FQNNGV come from the germline V gene. The CDR3 has 15 residues. The CDR3 region has the DNA TGTGCCAGCAGCTTTCCCAGGGGGCGAACCTACGAGCAGTACTTC. Translating gives CASSFPRGRTYEQYF.